The subject of this entry is one T cell receptor (beta chain). Its antigen is not known. V was pared by 1 base and J by 4 bases, with 20 bases between. The length of the CDR3 is 17 residues. The germline V gene has CDR1 SGHRS and CDR2 YFSETQ. These data come from a study of T-cell memory formation after mild COVID-19. Overall study: TCR clusters mostly belonged to single donors.

5'RACE with constant-segment primers yielded barcoded, UMI-tagged TCR alpha and TCR beta cDNA libraries. TCRdb ran MiXCR on the 5' RACE reads and lists one entry per CDR3 protein. This repertoire shows around 130,000 distinct CDR3 sequences, approximately 15% found once; its top ten account for over 11%. The study, taken as a whole, reports: Among clones contracting day 15 to 85, CD4/CD8 was balanced, whereas later expanders leaned CD4+. A subset of responding clones appeared in pre-infection memory, suggesting cross-reactive memory joined.

The V gene is TRBV5-1, the J gene TRBJ1-2; possible D gene TRBD1, 5 bases. Input material: PBMCs or a T cell subset sorted from them (not recorded which). This receptor was obtained from an adult woman who had mild COVID-19 (a few samples of this study predate the infection). Cell type and time point are not known. CDR3 DNA sequence: TGCGCCAGCAGCTTGTCACCGAATCAGGGAGACTTCTATGGCTACACCTTC. Protein: CASSLSPNQGDFYGYTF. Complete variable domain (other parts from reference TRBV5-1 and TRBJ1-2): KAGVTQTPRYLIKTRGQQVTLSCSPISGHRSVSWYQQTPGQGLQFLFEYFSETQRNKGNFPGRFSGRQFSNSRSEMNVSTLELGDSALYLCASSLSPNQGDFYGYTFGSGTRLTVV.